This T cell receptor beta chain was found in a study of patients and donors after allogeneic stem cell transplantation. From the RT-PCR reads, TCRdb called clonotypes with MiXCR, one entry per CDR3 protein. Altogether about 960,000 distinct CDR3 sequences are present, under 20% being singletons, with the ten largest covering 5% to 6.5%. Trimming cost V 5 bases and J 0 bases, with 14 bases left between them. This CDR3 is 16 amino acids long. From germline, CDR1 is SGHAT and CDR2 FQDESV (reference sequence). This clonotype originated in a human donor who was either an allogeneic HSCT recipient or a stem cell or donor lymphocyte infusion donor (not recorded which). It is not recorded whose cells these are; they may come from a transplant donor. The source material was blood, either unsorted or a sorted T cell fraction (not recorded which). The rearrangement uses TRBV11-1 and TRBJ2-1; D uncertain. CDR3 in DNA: TGTGCCAGCAGCCATGAGACTCGGAGCTCCTACAATGAGCAGTTCTTC. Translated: CASSHETRSSYNEQFF.